Presented here are 26 T cell receptor beta chains from one specimen sequenced in a study of blood T cell repertoires in COVID-19. Assay: immunoSEQ multiplex PCR; the TCRdb copy retains only in-frame clones and omits some. The sample lists hundreds of thousands of clones, around nine tenths seen once, with over 1.1% in the top ten. Sequencing was carried out using peripheral blood. The receptor source for this set is a man older than 75 with acute or convalescent COVID-19.

For this clone: In the same sample, other DNA sequences code for this CDR3. The CDR3 spells CASSAGYSNQPQHF. CDR3 coding DNA: TGTGCCAGCAGCGCAGGGTATAGCAATCAGCCCCAGCATTTT. The rearrangement joins TRBV2 to TRBJ1-5, with D perhaps matching TRBD1 (5 bases). CDR3 size: 14 residues. CDR1 and CDR2 (germline): SNHLY, FYNNEI. Trimming removed 6 bases from V and 0 bases from J, with 9 bases in between.

V gene TRBV19 combines with J gene TRBJ1-1; D unclear. The CDR3 has 15 residues. The V gene's germline CDR1 is LNHDA and CDR2 SQIVND (reference sequence). V was cut by 6 bases and J by 0 bases, with 14 bases left in between. The CDR3 protein is CASSPRLSMNTEAFF. DNA of the CDR3: TGTGCCAGTAGCCCCAGGCTATCAATGAACACTGAAGCTTTCTTT.

This rearrangement joins TRBV27 to TRBJ1-2, with TRBD1 matching 9 bases. J gave up 8 bases and V 6 bases, and 16 bases lay outside the gene matches. CDR1 MNHEY and CDR2 SMNVEV come from the germline V gene (reference sequence). The CDR3 length is 16 residues. The CDR3 DNA reads TGTGCCAGCAGACGGCCGGGACAGGGCTCGCGAGGAGGCTACACCTTC. Translating gives CASRRPGQGSRGGYTF.

CDR3 nucleotide sequence: TGTGCCAGCAGTTACCAGGGGCCGAACACTGAAGCTTTCTTT. Protein sequence: CASSYQGPNTEAFF. The J gene is TRBJ1-1, the V gene TRBV6-5, with D possibly TRBD1 on 6 matching bases. This CDR3 has 14 amino acids. In germline, CDR1 is MNHEY, CDR2 SVGAGI. Trimming left V 2 bases short and J 1 base short, with 8 bases between.

The rearrangement joins TRBV5-1 to TRBJ1-1; 9 nucleotides align to TRBD1. After removal of 3 bases from V and 0 bases from J, the junction contained 3 bases not matched to a gene. The CDR3 has 15 amino acids. Germline CDR1 reads SGHRS; CDR2 reads YFSETQ. CDR3 region: CASSSGQGMNTEAFF. The CDR3 bases are TGCGCCAGCAGCTCCGGACAGGGGATGAACACTGAAGCTTTCTTT.

The V call is TRBV6-5, the J call TRBJ1-5; 8 nucleotides match TRBD1. The CDR3 totals 15 residues. The ends lost 6 bases at V and 0 bases at J; junction bases unmatched: 4. In germline, CDR1 is MNHEY, CDR2 SVGAGI. The CDR3 DNA reads as TGTGCCAGCAGAATACAGGGGGATAGCAATCAGCCCCAGCATTTT. Translated: CASRIQGDSNQPQHF.

The chain recombines TRBV6-9 with TRBJ1-4; D not certain. Germline-derived CDR1 and CDR2 are MNHGY and SVAAGI. The CDR3 totals 14 residues. The V gene lost 2 bases and the J gene lost 8 bases, with 12 bases spanning the gap. The DNA of the CDR3 is TGTGCCAGCAGTTATCAGTGGCAGTCGGAAAAACTGTTTTTT. This translates into CASSYQWQSEKLFF.

This chain connects TRBV19 to TRBJ2-3; tentatively, D is TRBD1 (5 bases). Trimming left V 5 bases short and J 2 bases short, with 11 bases between. CDR3 length: 14 amino acids. Germline CDR1 is LNHDA and CDR2 is SQIVND (reference sequence). The CDR3 reads CASSLGAHTDTQYF. Written as DNA, the CDR3 is TGTGCCAGTAGTCTAGGGGCACACACAGATACGCAGTATTTT.

This clone was seen a few times. The chain carries TRBV3-1 (or the pseudogene TRBV3-2) and TRBJ1-2, with D uncertain. The germline V and J ends were trimmed by 3 bases and 0 bases, with 14 bases remaining between them. CDR1 LGHDT and CDR2 YNNKEL come from the germline V gene (reference sequence). The CDR3 is 16 residues long. Here the CDR3 DNA reads TGTGCCAGCAGCCACGGAAATGTCAGGCCTAACTATGGCTACACCTTC. Translation gives CASSHGNVRPNYGYTF.

CDR3 in amino acids: CSVERAGAGGYTF. The CDR3 DNA reads TGCAGCGTTGAAAGGGCGGGGGCAGGTGGCTACACCTTC. This chain connects TRBV29-1 to TRBJ1-2, with D possibly being TRBD1 (6 bases). The germline gives CDR1 SQVTM, CDR2 ANQGSEA. The CDR3 is made up of 13 amino acids. The V end lost 2 bases, the J end lost 7 bases, and 14 bases lay between the germline ends.

The chain couples TRBV12-3 or TRBV12-4 to TRBJ1-6; the D gene is possibly TRBD1 (5 bases). The CDR3 consists of 13 residues. Trimming took off 6 bases at V and 10 bases at J, with 13 bases between the two ends. CDR3 loop: CASRFGGDSPLHF. The CDR3 bases are TGTGCCAGCAGATTCGGAGGGGACTCACCCCTCCACTTT.

V and J are TRBV14 and TRBJ2-1; TRBD2 matches 12 bases. Germline loops: CDR1 SGHDN, CDR2 FVKESK. The length of the CDR3 is 17 residues. With V trimmed by 5 bases and J by 7 bases, 12 bases remained unmatched. The CDR3 region is CASSEPLLAGGYNEQFF. CDR3 bases: TGTGCCAGCAGCGAACCCTTACTAGCGGGGGGCTATAATGAGCAGTTCTTC.

The chain links TRBV7-7 to TRBJ2-5; no reliable D call. This CDR3 is built from 14 residues. V was shortened by 1 base and J by 5 bases, with 11 bases between the two germline ends. The germline gives CDR1 SSHAT, CDR2 FNYEAQ (reference sequence). CDR3 sequence (DNA): TGTGCCAGCAGCTTAGGGGCGCGCCTGGAGACCCAGTACTTC. Residues: CASSLGARLETQYF.

The rearrangement links TRBV5-4 to TRBJ1-1; D call uncertain. This CDR3 is 12 amino acids long. Trimming cost V 1 base and J 11 bases, with 12 bases left between them. Germline-derived CDR1 and CDR2 are SGHNT and YYREEE (reference sequence). CDR3 protein: CASSLPSRGAFF. The CDR3 nucleotides read TGTGCCAGCAGCTTGCCCAGCCGAGGTGCTTTCTTT. Combining the CDR3 with reference TRBV5-4 and TRBJ1-1 gives the whole variable domain ETGVTQSPTHLIKTRGQQVTLRCSSQSGHNTVSWYQQALGQGPQFIFQYYREEENGRGNFPPRFSGLQFPNYSSELNVNALELDDSALYLCASSLPSRGAFFGQGTRLTVV.

The rearrangement uses TRBV5-1 and TRBJ2-1, with 12 bases that match TRBD2. The CDR3 consists of 19 residues. Per germline, CDR1 SGHRS and CDR2 YFSETQ. V lost 0 bases and J lost 6; bases outside the gene matches: 13. The CDR3 spells CASSLAKASSGRAANEQFF. The CDR3 DNA follows: TGCGCCAGCAGCTTGGCCAAGGCGTCTAGCGGGAGGGCCGCCAATGAGCAGTTCTTC.

The J gene is TRBJ1-4, the V gene TRBV5-4; TRBD1 aligns across 7 bases. The V and J ends lost 0 bases and 5 bases, in that order; junction bases with no gene match: 4. The CDR3 extends over 15 amino acids. Germline CDR1 reads SGHNT; CDR2 reads YYREEE (reference sequence). For the CDR3, the DNA is TGTGCCAGCAGCTTGGCGGGACAGCCAAATGAAAAACTGTTTTTT. Its translation is CASSLAGQPNEKLFF.

This clone was seen only once. This CDR3 is CASSLFGTANEKLFF. In DNA, the CDR3 is TGTGCCAGCAGCTTGTTCGGGACAGCTAATGAAAAACTGTTTTTT. The chain uses TRBV7-2 and TRBJ1-4, with 7 bases fitting TRBD1. The V gene's germline CDR1 is SGHTA and CDR2 FQGNSA. The CDR3 spans 15 residues. J was trimmed by 3 bases and V by 3 bases; bases with no gene match: 4.

The chain has TRBV6-2 or TRBV6-3 and TRBJ1-4; 8 nucleotides match TRBD1. Per the germline V gene, CDR1 is MNHEY and CDR2 is SVGEGT. V gave up 4 bases and J gave up 3 bases; unmatched junction bases: 19. CDR3 size: 20 residues. The DNA for the CDR3 is TGTGCCAGCAGTTCACGCCGGGACAGGACTTTTAAGGCTCCTAATGAAAAACTGTTTTTT. It translates to CASSSRRDRTFKAPNEKLFF.

This chain links TRBV5-6 with TRBJ1-4, with D unresolved. The CDR3 loop spans 14 amino acids. Germline V lookup: CDR1 SGHDT, CDR2 YYEEEE. The V and J ends lost 3 bases and 3 bases respectively, with 9 bases between them. CDR3 sequence reads: CASSWRGPNEKLFF. CDR3 nucleotide sequence: TGTGCCAGCAGCTGGCGCGGCCCTAATGAAAAACTGTTTTTT.

A note on this clone: The sample has other DNA sequences that encode this CDR3 too. The chain uses TRBV5-4 and TRBJ1-5, with D unclear. Germline V CDR1 and CDR2: SGHNT, YYREEE (reference sequence). The length of the CDR3 is 13 residues. Trimming shortened V by 2 bases and J by 5 bases, and 8 bases separated the two germline ends. The CDR3 sequence: CASSFGGDQPQHF. The CDR3 DNA is TGTGCCAGCAGCTTTGGCGGGGATCAGCCCCAGCATTTT. Full variable domain (rest looked up from reference TRBV5-4 and TRBJ1-5): ETGVTQSPTHLIKTRGQQVTLRCSSQSGHNTVSWYQQALGQGPQFIFQYYREEENGRGNFPPRFSGLQFPNYSSELNVNALELDDSALYLCASSFGGDQPQHFGDGTRLSIL.

This chain joins TRBV6-5 and TRBJ1-1, with D perhaps TRBD1 (6 bases). The CDR3 runs to 14 residues. The germline V and J ends were trimmed by 0 bases and 5 bases, with 10 bases remaining between them. Germline V gives CDR1 MNHEY, CDR2 SVGAGI. The CDR3 nucleotides read TGTGCCAGCAGTTACTCGGGGGGGCGTACTGAAGCTTTCTTT. The encoded protein is CASSYSGGRTEAFF.

This clone was observed once. The chain links TRBV6-2 or TRBV6-3 to TRBJ2-3; TRBD2 matches 14 bases. The germline V gene has CDR1 MNHEY and CDR2 SVGEGT. The trim removed 2 bases at V and 0 bases at J, leaving 4 bases unmatched. The CDR3 consists of 18 residues. The CDR3 region is CASSYGLAGGYSTDTQYF. CDR3 in DNA: TGTGCCAGCAGTTACGGACTAGCGGGAGGTTATAGCACAGATACGCAGTATTTT.

The chain links TRBV27 to TRBJ1-5; tentative D call: TRBD1 (5 bases). V dropped 2 bases and J dropped 7 bases, with 12 bases sitting between them. This CDR3 is 14 amino acids long. CDR1 MNHEY and CDR2 SMNVEV come from the germline V gene (reference sequence). The CDR3 spells CASSLGVGEQPQHF. The CDR3 nucleotides read TGTGCCAGCAGTTTAGGGGTAGGGGAACAGCCCCAGCATTTT.

The V and J genes are TRBV14 and TRBJ1-4, with D hard to call. V was cut by 0 bases and J by 5 bases, with 4 bases left in between. The CDR3 extends over 13 amino acids. CDR1 and CDR2 from the germline V gene are SGHDN and FVKESK. CDR3 loop: CASSQDLNEKLFF. CDR3 bases: TGTGCCAGCAGCCAAGATCTGAATGAAAAACTGTTTTTT.

The J gene is TRBJ2-2, the V gene TRBV3-1 (or the pseudogene TRBV3-2); no clear D gene. This CDR3 region has 15 residues. Trimming shortened V by 0 bases and J by 9 bases, and 14 bases separated the two germline ends. Germline V gives CDR1 LGHDT, CDR2 YNNKEL (reference sequence). The CDR3 spells CASSQEAGSGRELFF. CDR3 nucleotide sequence: TGTGCCAGCAGCCAAGAGGCAGGCTCCGGCCGGGAGCTGTTTTTT.

The V call is TRBV27, the J call TRBJ1-2; weak D call: TRBD1 (6 bases). Trimming removed 3 bases from V and 2 bases from J, with 10 bases in between. The germline gives CDR1 MNHEY, CDR2 SMNVEV (reference sequence). CDR3 length equals 14 residues. The CDR3 DNA reads as TGTGCCAGCAGTTTCCTGACAGGAAACTATGGCTACACCTTC. This gives the protein CASSFLTGNYGYTF.